Below, 18 T cell receptor beta chains from the same sample are listed, as sequenced in a study of glioma-infiltrating T cells. Amplification of TCR alpha and beta CDR3 regions from RNA used iRepertoire nested multiplex PCR. TCRdb passed the multiplex PCR reads through MiXCR, listing each CDR3 protein once. This sample carries some 130,000 distinct CDR3 sequences, around 25% of them seen once, and the ten largest clones take around a quarter. Sequenced: glioma tissue, nonneoplastic brain tissue, or PBMCs (not recorded which). The receptors here all came from a human donor with low-grade glioma or glioblastoma, undergoing nonglioma brain surgery, or in good health (not recorded which).

This clonotype was recorded a few times. The V call is TRBV7-6, the J call TRBJ2-2; 8 bases are shared with TRBD2. Germline CDR1 is SGHVS and CDR2 is FNYEAQ. CDR3 length equals 16 residues. Losses at the gene ends were 8 bases for V and 0 bases for J; bases not matched to a gene: 8. The CDR3 is CASRRGGLSNTGELFF. The CDR3 coding sequence is TGTGCCAGCCGCCGGGGGGGACTATCGAACACCGGGGAGCTGTTTTTT.

The rearrangement uses TRBV7-9 and TRBJ2-3, with a tentative D call TRBD1 (6 bases). Trimming shortened V by 5 bases and J by 4 bases, and 13 bases separated the two germline ends. The germline CDR1 and CDR2 sequences are SEHNR and FQNEAQ (reference sequence). CDR3 size: 14 residues. The CDR3: CASSITQGPDTQYF. CDR3 DNA: TGTGCCAGCAGCATAACACAGGGTCCAGATACGCAGTATTTT. The entire variable domain, with the rest obtained from reference TRBV7-9 and TRBJ2-3, is as follows: DTGVSQNPRHKITKRGQNVTFRCDPISEHNRLYWYRQTLGQGPEFLTYFQNEAQLEKSRLLSDRFSAERPKGSFSTLEIQRTEQGDSAMYLCASSITQGPDTQYFGPGTRLTVL.

The sample holds many counts of this clonotype. V is TRBV6-1 and J is TRBJ1-1; D might be TRBD1 (6 bases). Germline V gene lookup returns CDR1 MNHNS and CDR2 SASEGT. Trimming left V 11 bases short and J 0 bases short, with 10 bases between. This CDR3 has 12 residues. The CDR3 DNA is TGTGCCGTACGACAGGTGAACACTGAAGCTTTCTTT. Amino acid sequence: CAVRQVNTEAFF.

This clonotype was seen at least ten times. In nucleotides, the CDR3 is TGTGCCAGTTCCCGACAGGACCTCTACGAGCAGTACGTC. Translated: CASSRQDLYEQYV. The V gene is TRBV6-1, the J gene TRBJ2-7; D may be TRBD1 (6 bases). The CDR3 length is 13 residues. Germline V lookup: CDR1 MNHNS, CDR2 SASEGT. The V end lost 9 bases, the J end lost 3 bases, and 15 bases lay between the germline ends.

With regard to this clonotype: Just one base apart from a much larger clone, this may be a read error. Given the absence of the conserved phenylalanine or tryptophan at the CDR3 end, a read error is likely. The chain joins TRBV7-9 to TRBJ1-1; no definite D call. Trimming stripped 5 bases from V and 3 bases from J, with 10 bases between. Looked up from germline, CDR1 is SEHNR and CDR2 is FQNEAQ (reference sequence). The CDR3 is 13 amino acids. The CDR3 protein is CASSAMTYTEAFL. The CDR3 coding sequence is TGTGCCAGCAGCGCTATGACTTACACTGAAGCTTTCCTT.

This clonotype was seen repeatedly, ten times or more. V gene TRBV20-1 combines with J gene TRBJ1-1; D is possibly TRBD1 (6 bases). V lost 7 bases and J lost 5, with 17 bases in between. This CDR3 spans 13 amino acids. The germline CDR1 and CDR2 sequences are DFQATT and SNEGSKA (reference sequence). CDR3: CSDLLDRGTEAFF. CDR3 bases: TGCAGTGACCTCCTGGACAGAGGGACTGAAGCTTTCTTT.

This clonotype occurred many times. The chain joins TRBV4-1 to TRBJ1-5; D is undetermined. Trimming removed 0 bases from V and 11 bases from J, with 11 bases in between. The CDR3 is 13 amino acids. Germline assignment: CDR1 MGHRA and CDR2 YSYEKL. The CDR3 region is CASSQESLAAQHF. CDR3 nucleotide sequence: TGCGCCAGCAGCCAAGAATCCCTAGCAGCCCAGCATTTT.

V is TRBV29-1 and J is TRBJ2-1, with 13 bases that match TRBD2. Trimming removed 6 bases from V and 8 bases from J; junction bases left unmatched: 10. Germline CDR1 and CDR2: SQVTM and ANQGSEA. CDR3 length: 15 residues. CDR3 protein: CSVAQLAGGRDEQFF. The CDR3, as DNA: TGCAGCGTGGCCCAACTAGCGGGGGGGCGCGATGAGCAGTTCTTC.

The genes are TRBV19 and TRBJ1-5, with unresolved D. Germline CDR1 and CDR2: LNHDA and SQIVND (reference sequence). The CDR3 is made up of 13 amino acids. Trimming removed 5 bases at V and 3 bases at J, with 8 bases between. CDR3 amino acids: CASSPSTNQPQHF. The CDR3 DNA reads as TGTGCCAGTAGTCCTAGTACCAATCAGCCCCAGCATTTT.

As to this clonotype: The missing conserved phenylalanine or tryptophan at the end of this CDR3 makes a read error likely. The chain employs TRBV28 and TRBJ2-7; possibly TRBD1 for D (6 bases). V lost 5 bases and J 5 bases, leaving 16 bases between the germline ends. Germline V gives CDR1 MDHEN, CDR2 SYDVKM. The CDR3 is 14 residues long. The CDR3 nucleotides are TGTGCCAGCAGTGGCCTCACCGGGACACACGAGCAGTACATC. This codes for CASSGLTGTHEQYI.

This clonotype was counted many times. The chain uses TRBV4-1 and TRBJ2-2; possibly TRBD2 for D (5 bases). Trimming cost V 1 base and J 4 bases, with 13 bases left between them. In germline, CDR1 is MGHRA, CDR2 YSYEKL. The CDR3 spans 16 residues. Here the CDR3 DNA reads TGCGCCAGCAGCCAAGTGATAGCCGCGGGCACCGGGGAGCTGTTTTTT. As protein: CASSQVIAAGTGELFF.

The chain couples TRBV6-1 to TRBJ2-7; 7 bases fit TRBD1. CDR1 is MNHNS and CDR2 is SASEGT in the germline V gene. With 5 bases clipped from V and 3 bases from J, the junction kept 7 bases outside the gene matches. The CDR3 has 14 amino acids. The CDR3 bases are TGTGCCAGCAGTCCGACAGGGTACGACTACGAGCAGTACGTC. The encoded protein is CASSPTGYDYEQYV.

This chain connects TRBV20-1 to TRBJ1-5; D is perhaps TRBD1 (5 bases). The germline gives CDR1 DFQATT, CDR2 SNEGSKA (reference sequence). With 5 bases removed from V and 0 bases from J, the gap between germline ends came to 14 bases. This CDR3 has 15 residues. The CDR3 coding sequence is TGCAGTGCTCCTGACAGAGTCGATAGCAATCAGCCCCAGCATTTT. Translated: CSAPDRVDSNQPQHF.

This clonotype was recorded a few times. This sequence joins TRBV5-1 and TRBJ1-2, with a possible D match to TRBD1 (6 bases). The germline V gene encodes CDR1 SGHRS and CDR2 YFSETQ. Trimming pared 5 bases from V and 2 bases from J, leaving 13 bases between. The CDR3 runs to 14 residues. CDR3: CASSHLRGNYGYTF. Written as DNA, the CDR3 is TGCGCCAGCAGTCACCTAAGGGGGAACTATGGCTACACCTTC.

This clonotype was counted at least ten times. This chain links TRBV6-1 with TRBJ2-3, with D possibly TRBD2 on 5 matching bases. Trimming removed 0 bases from V and 3 bases from J, with 13 bases in between. CDR3 length: 16 residues. Germline V CDR1 and CDR2: MNHNS, SASEGT. The CDR3 sequence: CASSEAGGGRTDTQYF. The CDR3 DNA reads as TGTGCCAGCAGTGAAGCAGGAGGTGGGAGAACAGATACGCAGTATTTT.

The chain has TRBV5-4 and TRBJ2-7; no reliable D call. The CDR3 has 12 amino acids. Germline loops: CDR1 SGHNT, CDR2 YYREEE (reference sequence). Between the trimmed V and J ends, which lost 7 bases and 0 bases, there was a span of 8 bases. The CDR3 sequence: CASLESSYEQYV. In DNA form, the CDR3 reads TGTGCCAGCCTAGAGAGCTCCTACGAGCAGTACGTC.

For this clonotype: This may stem from a read error, because a much larger clone lies one nucleotide away. The chain has TRBV7-9 and TRBJ2-7; D ambiguous. Per the germline V gene, CDR1 is SEHNR and CDR2 is FQNEAQ (reference sequence). This CDR3 comprises 15 residues. CDR3 loop: CASSLAGSSSYEKYV. DNA of the CDR3: TGTGCCAGCAGCTTAGCCGGCAGCAGTTCCTACGAGAAGTACGTC.

This clonotype was detected ten times or more. This sequence joins TRBV27 and TRBJ2-3; D is unclear. The germline CDR1 and CDR2 sequences are MNHEY and SMNVEV (reference sequence). The CDR3 loop spans 16 amino acids. V gave up 4 bases and J gave up 4 bases, with 18 bases separating them. In nucleotides, the CDR3 is TGTGCCAGCAGTTCGCCGAGGACGGTGGGGTCAGATACGCAGTATTTT. This translates into CASSSPRTVGSDTQYF.